This T cell receptor (beta chain) was sequenced for a study of T cell clusters in autoimmune cytopenias. Study-wide results and limits: TRB repertoire shifts in secondary cytopenia and chronic lymphocytic leukemia mostly reflected lymphoma, not autoimmunity.

TRB was amplified by touch-down multiplex PCR, primer pools A and B combined. Reprocessing the multiplex PCR reads, TCRdb reports a single entry for every CDR3 protein and omits DNA. The sample table includes around 7,900 distinct CDR3 sequences. TRB amplification used approximately 250 ng of peripheral blood genomic DNA. Germline CDR1 reads LNHDA; CDR2 reads SQIVND (reference sequence). The CDR3 contains 14 residues. Remarks on this clonotype: What it binds is unknown.

This chain joins TRBV19 and TRBJ2-1; lacking DNA, the TRBD2 call made by TCRdb goes unchecked. Sequencing was carried out using peripheral blood. This clonotype was obtained from a human donor with an autoimmune cytopenia or autoimmune hepatitis (not recorded which). The CDR3: CASSITAGASEQFF.